The 10 T cell receptor beta chains below were found in one sample sequenced in a study of blood T cell repertoires in COVID-19. The method was immunoSEQ multiplex PCR; TCRdb's version includes in-frame clones alone and lacks a portion of them. The sample gives around 75,000 clones, approximately 84% of which show up once; around 13% is in the top ten. Sequencing used peripheral blood. The source of these receptors is a man aged 50 to 60 with COVID-19, enrolled during active disease.

The chain uses TRBV19 and TRBJ1-6, with TRBD1 matching 10 bases. CDR1 and CDR2 (germline): LNHDA, SQIVND (reference sequence). J was trimmed by 7 bases and V by 9 bases; bases with no gene match: 15. This CDR3 is 17 amino acids long. This CDR3 is CARKGTGVAWRNSPLHF. Written as DNA, the CDR3 is TGTGCCAGAAAAGGGACAGGGGTTGCTTGGAGGAATTCACCCCTCCACTTT. The full variable domain, completed using reference TRBV19 and TRBJ1-6, is DGGITQSPKYLFRKEGQNVTLSCEQNLNHDAMYWYRQDPGQGLRLIYYSQIVNDFQKGDIAEGYSVSREKKESFPLTVTSAQKNPTAFYLCARKGTGVAWRNSPLHFGNGTRLTVT.

The sample holds one count of this clone. This chain joins TRBV5-6 and TRBJ2-2; TRBD1 agrees at 9 bases. CDR1 and CDR2 from the germline V gene are SGHDT and YYEEEE. The CDR3 has 16 amino acids. V was clipped by 4 bases and J by 1 base; unmatched bases: 5. The DNA for the CDR3 is TGTGCCAGCAGCCTGGGGACAGGGAGGAACACCGGGGAGCTGTTTTTT. It codes for CASSLGTGRNTGELFF.

The chain employs TRBV28 and TRBJ2-7; 7 nucleotides agree with TRBD1. Per the germline V gene, CDR1 is MDHEN and CDR2 is SYDVKM. The ends lost 1 base at V and 7 bases at J; junction bases unmatched: 13. The length of the CDR3 is 16 residues. CDR3 bases: TGTGCCAGCAGTTTATACATAGGGGGCGCAGGAAAGGAGCAGTACTTC. Its protein product is CASSLYIGGAGKEQYF.

The chain is built from TRBV28 and TRBJ1-5; possibly TRBD1 for D (6 bases). Germline values: CDR1 MDHEN, CDR2 SYDVKM. Between the trimmed V and J ends, which lost 3 bases and 5 bases, there was a span of 14 bases. CDR3 size: 15 residues. The CDR3, as DNA: TGTGCCAGCAGTTTCGGTACACAGGGCCATCAGCCCCAGCATTTT. It is translated as CASSFGTQGHQPQHF.

The chain recombines TRBV28 with TRBJ2-7; 9 bases are shared with TRBD1. This CDR3 is built from 14 residues. The junction had 7 bases not matched to a gene; V was cut back by 7 bases and J by 3 bases. Per the germline V gene, CDR1 is MDHEN and CDR2 is SYDVKM. CDR3 region: CASKSGTGFYEQYF. In DNA form, the CDR3 reads TGTGCCAGCAAATCAGGGACAGGGTTCTACGAGCAGTACTTC.

The V call is TRBV6-6, the J call TRBJ2-7, with 9 bases identical to TRBD1. Germline-derived CDR1 and CDR2 are MNHNY and SVGAGI (reference sequence). J gave up 6 bases and V 8 bases, and 5 bases lay outside the gene matches. This CDR3 spans 12 amino acids. The CDR3 bases are TGTGCCAGCGGCCAGACAGGGGGCGAGCAGTACTTC. It codes for CASGQTGGEQYF.

The chain uses TRBV19 and TRBJ2-2; TRBD2 matches 15 bases. The CDR3 has 15 residues. Per germline, CDR1 LNHDA and CDR2 SQIVND (reference sequence). V was pared by 7 bases and J by 10 bases, with 7 bases of the junction left unmatched. The CDR3 sequence is CASKGLAGGPLELFF. The CDR3 nucleotides are TGTGCCAGTAAAGGACTAGCGGGAGGGCCTTTGGAGCTGTTTTTT.

The V gene is TRBV2, the J gene TRBJ1-5; 9 bases agree with TRBD1. This CDR3 contains 14 residues. Germline loops: CDR1 SNHLY, CDR2 FYNNEI. V trimming: 2 bases; J trimming: 7 bases; junction bases outside the gene matches: 3. CDR3 DNA: TGTGCCAGCAGTGAAAACAGGGGGCGGCAGCCCCAGCATTTT. Its translation is CASSENRGRQPQHF.

This sequence joins TRBV27 and TRBJ2-1, with TRBD1 matching over 7 bases. V shed 5 bases, J shed 1 base, and the junction held 11 bases outside the gene matches. Germline V gives CDR1 MNHEY, CDR2 SMNVEV (reference sequence). This CDR3 comprises 17 residues. CDR3 nucleotides: TGTGCCAGCAGTCTCAGGGACAGTTCTATATCCTACAATGAGCAGTTCTTC. Encoded protein: CASSLRDSSISYNEQFF.

This clone was observed a handful of times. The genes are TRBV9 and TRBJ2-2, with D possibly TRBD2 on 5 matching bases. Trimming took 3 bases from V and 6 from J, leaving 15 bases between them. The CDR3 consists of 15 residues. Germline V gives CDR1 SGDLS, CDR2 YYNGEE. In DNA form, the CDR3 reads TGTGCCAGCAGCGCAGAGGGAGTTGGCGCCGGGGAGCTGTTTTTT. It translates to CASSAEGVGAGELFF.